This TCR beta chain was identified during a study of T cell responses to AZD1222 COVID-19 vaccine. Method: immunoSEQ multiplex PCR; TCRdb's copy keeps in-frame clones and lacks some. Of roughly 200,000 clones in the sample, 85% to 95% were seen once. V lost 3 bases and J lost 9, with 15 bases in between. Germline lookup yields CDR1 SGHTA and CDR2 FQGNSA. This CDR3 has 15 amino acids. This sequence was found in an adult in good health. The source was peripheral blood, collected on day 0 of MenACWY control vaccination. V and J are TRBV7-2 and TRBJ1-6; D is perhaps TRBD1 (6 bases). In nucleotides, the CDR3 is TGTGCCAGCAGCTTGGGATTAGGGGGAAGTTCACCCCTCCACTTT. Translated, it gives CASSLGLGGSSPLHF.